This T cell receptor beta chain originates from a study of OX40 agonist ivuxolimab in advanced cancers. As for the study in general: Given to patients was ivuxolimab, an agonistic anti-OX40 (CD134) antibody. Six ivuxolimab dose levels, 0.01 to 10 mg/kg, were given intravenously every 2 weeks. Three individuals attained partial responses, comprising one hepatocellular carcinoma case and two cutaneous melanoma cases.

The table came from immunoSEQ multiplex PCR; TCRdb's copy has only in-frame clones and leaves some out. The sample carries over 70,000 clones, 75% to 90% recorded once. Study findings and constraints: Still undetermined is the antigen specificity of the expanded peripheral T cells.

Comments on this clone: What it binds is unknown.

Germline-derived CDR1 and CDR2 are SGHTA and FQGNSA. The V end lost 1 base, the J end lost 8 bases, and 6 bases lay between the germline ends. The CDR3 covers 12 residues. Sequencing was performed on CD4+ or CD8+ T cells sorted from blood, taken in a trial of the OX40 agonist ivuxolimab. This TCR was sampled from an adult with an advanced solid tumor such as melanoma, head and neck, liver or kidney cancer. The V call is TRBV7-2, the J call TRBJ2-1; D may correspond to TRBD1 or TRBD2 (5 bases each). The CDR3 spells CASSLGGDEQFF. CDR3 nucleotides: TGTGCCAGCAGCTTAGGAGGGGATGAGCAGTTCTTC.